The 16 T cell receptor beta chains presented below share a single source sample, sequenced in a study of breast tumors, draining lymph nodes, adjacent tissues. Axillary draining lymph nodes of breast cancer patients supplied the node samples. TCRdb reanalysed the multiplex PCR reads using MiXCR and keeps one entry per CDR3 protein. The sample lists 150,000 to 200,000 distinct CDR3 sequences, approximately 30% occurring once. The sample was axillary lymph node tissue. Source of these receptors: a female donor with breast cancer. Some clones in this sample may be carry-over from other donors' samples.

This clonotype rates as medium-sized. The rearrangement joins TRBV19 to TRBJ2-6, with 8 bases identical to TRBD1. The CDR3 runs 19 residues. The ends lost 1 base at V and 0 bases at J; junction bases unmatched: 8. CDR1 and CDR2 (germline): LNHDA, SQIVND (reference sequence). CDR3 in DNA: TGTGCCAGTAGTATAGGGGCCAGGGGGCTCCTCTCTGGGGCCAACGTCCTGACTTTC. Its translation is CASSIGARGLLSGANVLTF.

This clonotype was seen more than once but under ten times. V is TRBV20-1 and J is TRBJ1-2; no firm D call. The CDR3 loop spans 14 amino acids. Trimming removed 0 bases from V and 7 bases from J, with 15 bases in between. CDR1 and CDR2 (germline): DFQATT, SNEGSKA (reference sequence). The DNA for the CDR3 is TGCAGTGCTAGAGATTTGGGGATCCAGAGTGGCTACACCTTC. Protein sequence: CSARDLGIQSGYTF.

The table lists this clonotype with many counts. The chain combines TRBV29-1 with TRBJ2-2; TRBD2 matches 10 bases. Germline V gives CDR1 SQVTM, CDR2 ANQGSEA. V trimming: 8 bases; J trimming: 7 bases; junction bases outside the gene matches: 7. This CDR3 region has 13 residues. The chain's CDR3 is CSLQRGGGGELFF. CDR3 DNA sequence: TGCAGCCTGCAGCGGGGGGGCGGCGGGGAGCTGTTTTTT.

The CDR3: CASASGTRKYEQYF. The CDR3 DNA follows: TGTGCCAGCGCATCCGGGACTAGAAAATACGAGCAGTACTTC. This rearrangement joins TRBV19 to TRBJ2-7, with TRBD2 matching 8 bases. With V trimmed by 9 bases and J by 4 bases, 11 bases remained unmatched. The length of the CDR3 is 14 residues. The germline V gene has CDR1 LNHDA and CDR2 SQIVND (reference sequence).

This clonotype was recorded at least ten times. This chain uses TRBV29-1 with TRBJ2-7; D gene ambiguous. Germline CDR1 reads SQVTM; CDR2 reads ANQGSEA. V dropped 2 bases and J dropped 2 bases, with 7 bases sitting between them. CDR3 length equals 12 residues. The CDR3 DNA reads TGCAGCGTTGAACTCCCGACCTACGAGCAGTACTTC. It translates to CSVELPTYEQYF.

The chain recombines TRBV19 with TRBJ1-1; a possible D gene is TRBD1 (5 bases). Trimming shortened V by 8 bases and J by 5 bases, and 15 bases separated the two germline ends. This CDR3 contains 13 residues. From germline, CDR1 is LNHDA and CDR2 SQIVND (reference sequence). The CDR3 loop reads CASSFPGGTEAFF. In nucleotides, the CDR3 is TGTGCCAGTTCTTTTCCTGGGGGAACTGAAGCTTTCTTT.

This clonotype was observed at least ten times. The rearrangement links TRBV20-1 to TRBJ1-2; D is unresolved. V was shortened by 5 bases and J by 2 bases, with 9 bases between the two germline ends. Germline CDR1 reads DFQATT; CDR2 reads SNEGSKA (reference sequence). This CDR3 has 12 residues. As DNA, the CDR3 is TGCAGTGCTGTGGGCGGAAACTATGGCTACACCTTC. It yields the protein CSAVGGNYGYTF.

This clonotype was detected only a few times. This clone may be a read error of a much larger clone one base away. This rearrangement joins TRBV5-1 to TRBJ2-7, with a possible D match to TRBD1 (5 bases). The germline CDR1 and CDR2 sequences are SGHRS and YFSETQ. This CDR3 is built from 12 residues. The CDR3 protein is CASSLGAYEHYF. The CDR3 DNA follows: TGCGCCAGCAGCTTAGGGGCCTACGAGCACTACTTC.

This clonotype was observed many times. The chain employs TRBV6-5 and TRBJ2-5; D remains unclear. The CDR3 sequence is 14 residues long. V was clipped by 3 bases and J by 1 base, with 9 bases between them. Germline CDR1 MNHEY, CDR2 SVGAGI. DNA of the CDR3: TGTGCCAGCAGTTATGAGCAGTCCCAAGAGACCCAGTACTTC. The encoded protein is CASSYEQSQETQYF.

This clonotype was seen at least ten times. V usage is TRBV20-1 and J usage is TRBJ2-2, with TRBD2 matching over 7 bases. This CDR3 contains 12 residues. Germline CDR1 reads DFQATT; CDR2 reads SNEGSKA (reference sequence). Losses at the gene ends were 7 bases for V and 3 bases for J; bases not matched to a gene: 2. CDR3 sequence (DNA): TGCAGTGGGCTAGCGGACACCGGGGAGCTGTTTTTT. Translated, it gives CSGLADTGELFF.

This clonotype was picked up many times. For the CDR3, the DNA is TGTGCCAGCAGTACAGGCCCGAGCAATCAGCCCCAGCATTTT. Translated, it gives CASSTGPSNQPQHF. The chain links TRBV12-3 or TRBV12-4 to TRBJ1-5; possible D gene TRBD1, 5 bases. The CDR3 loop spans 14 amino acids. V dropped 5 bases and J dropped 1 base, with 9 bases sitting between them.

In its sample, this clonotype was seen many times. The rearrangement uses TRBV29-1 and TRBJ2-7; TRBD1 matches 9 bases. The CDR3 consists of 13 residues. Germline trimming cut 6 bases from V and 5 bases from J; bases unmatched to any gene: 8. The germline V gene has CDR1 SQVTM and CDR2 ANQGSEA. The CDR3 is CSVQGQGAHEQYF. CDR3 DNA sequence: TGCAGCGTCCAGGGACAGGGAGCCCACGAGCAGTACTTC.

V is TRBV7-2 and J is TRBJ1-6; 8 positions agree with TRBD1. The CDR3 contains 14 residues. Germline lookup yields CDR1 SGHTA and CDR2 FQGNSA. V trimming: 3 bases; J trimming: 13 bases; junction bases outside the gene matches: 8. The CDR3 loop reads CASSFLTGAYPLHF. CDR3 bases: TGTGCCAGCAGCTTCCTGACAGGGGCTTATCCCCTCCACTTT.

This clonotype has a count of ten or more. This chain joins TRBV12-5 and TRBJ2-2; D is perhaps TRBD1 (6 bases). The germline CDR1 and CDR2 sequences are LGHNT and FRNRAP. The V end was cut by 1 base, the J end by 3 bases, with 12 bases between. There are 16 residues in the CDR3. The CDR3, as DNA: TGTGCTAGTGGTTTGGAGCCGGGACAATACACCGGGGAGCTGTTTTTT. It encodes CASGLEPGQYTGELFF.

This clonotype was observed at least ten times. The rearrangement links TRBV6-2 or TRBV6-3 to TRBJ2-2, with 11 bases lining up with TRBD2. The V gene end was trimmed by 5 bases and the J gene end by 3 bases; junction bases not matched to a gene: 8. CDR1 and CDR2 from the germline V gene are MNHEY and SVGEGT. The CDR3 covers 17 residues. The CDR3 nucleotides read TGTGCCAGCAGTCCCCAACTAGCGGGAGTGGACACCGGGGAGCTGTTTTTT. The encoded protein is CASSPQLAGVDTGELFF.

At least ten counts were recorded for this clonotype. The chain combines TRBV2 with TRBJ2-7, with D maybe TRBD1 (6 bases). The V gene's germline CDR1 is SNHLY and CDR2 FYNNEI. The CDR3 consists of 14 residues. Trimming took off 2 bases at V and 3 bases at J, with 11 bases between the two ends. CDR3 nucleotides: TGTGCCAGCAGTGAACCCGGACAGAGCTACGAGCAGTACTTC. Protein: CASSEPGQSYEQYF. The complete variable domain, with remaining parts taken from reference TRBV2 and TRBJ2-7, reads EPEVTQTPSHQVTQMGQEVILRCVPISNHLYFYWYRQILGQKVEFLVSFYNNEISEKSEIFDDQFSVERPDGSNFTLKIRSTKLEDSAMYFCASSEPGQSYEQYFGPGTRLTVT.